Included here is one TCR beta chain sequence, with context. Antigen unknown. The germline CDR1 and CDR2 sequences are WSHSY and SAAADI. This CDR3 is built from 15 residues. Trimming took off 6 bases at V and 6 bases at J, with 18 bases between the two ends. The sample belongs to a study of response to subunit inactivated influenza vaccine. General study findings and limits: The study's authors posited that every seasonal influenza vaccination enlists few new T cells.

One entry per CDR3 protein results from TCRdb running MiXCR on the RT-PCR reads. Here the sample spans 500,000 to 550,000 distinct CDR3 sequences, less than 8% being singletons. The sample consisted of PBMCs from blood, taken 23 to 25 months after vaccination. The receptor comes from a man aged 45 to 75 who received an inactivated influenza vaccine. The chain joins TRBV10-2 to TRBJ1-5, with TRBD1 as a possible D gene (5 bases). CDR3 DNA: TGCGCCAGCAGGCCCTCGGGCGCAGGGTTTCAGCCCCAGCATTTT. This codes for CASRPSGAGFQPQHF.